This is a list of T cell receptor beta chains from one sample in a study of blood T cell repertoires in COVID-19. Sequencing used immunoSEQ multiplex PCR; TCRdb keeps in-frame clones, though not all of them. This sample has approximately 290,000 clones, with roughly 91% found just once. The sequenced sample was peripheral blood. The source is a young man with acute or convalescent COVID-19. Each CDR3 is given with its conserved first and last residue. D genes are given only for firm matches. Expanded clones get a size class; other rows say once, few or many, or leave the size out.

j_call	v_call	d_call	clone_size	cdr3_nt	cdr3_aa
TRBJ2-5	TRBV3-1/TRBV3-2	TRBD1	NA	TGTGCCAGCAGCCGAAGCAGGGGGAAGCAAGAGACCCAGTACTTC	CASSRSRGKQETQYF
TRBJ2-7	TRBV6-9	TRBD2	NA	TGTGCCAGCAATAGCACTAGCGGGGGGGATTGCGAGCAGTACTTC	CASNSTSGGDCEQYF
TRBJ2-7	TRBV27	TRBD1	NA	TGTGCCAGCAGTGCCTTAACAGGGGTAGACTACGAGCAGTACTTC	CASSALTGVDYEQYF
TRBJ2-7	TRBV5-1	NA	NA	TGCGCCAGCAGCCCCAGGGGCAACTCTAACTACGAGCAGTACTTC	CASSPRGNSNYEQYF
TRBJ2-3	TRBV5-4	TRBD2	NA	TGTGCCAGCAGCTTCGGGTTAGCGGGAGGGGCCGAGCGCCGGTATTTT	CASSFGLAGGAERRYF
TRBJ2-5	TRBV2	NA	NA	TGTGCCAGCAGACGCGCCCAGGCAGTGGAGACCCAGTACTTC	CASRRAQAVETQYF
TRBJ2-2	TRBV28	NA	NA	TGTGCCAGCAGTTTCTCCCCAGGACGCGGGACCGGGGAGCTGTTTTTT	CASSFSPGRGTGELFF
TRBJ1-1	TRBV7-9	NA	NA	TGTGCCAGCAGCTCGACGACTAGACAGAGCGAAGCTTTCTTT	CASSSTTRQSEAFF
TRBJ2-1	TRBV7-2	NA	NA	TGTGCCAGCAGTCTTACAGGTAATGAGCAGTTCTTC	CASSLTGNEQFF
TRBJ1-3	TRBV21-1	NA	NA	TGTGCCAGCAGCATTCAACGGATGGGACACTCTGGAAACACCATATATTTT	CASSIQRMGHSGNTIYF
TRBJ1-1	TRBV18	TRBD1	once	TGTGCCAGCTCCACCCAAAGGGCAGGGGGAAGCATGAACACTGAAGCTTTCTTT	CASSTQRAGGSMNTEAFF
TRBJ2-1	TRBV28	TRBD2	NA	TGTGCCAGCAGTATCATAGGGCGGGAGGGCCTTGGAAATGAGCAGTTCTTC	CASSIIGREGLGNEQFF
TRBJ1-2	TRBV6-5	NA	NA	TGTGCCAGCAGTTACTCATGGGAGGCCTATGGCTACACCTTC	CASSYSWEAYGYTF
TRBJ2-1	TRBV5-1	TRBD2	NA	TGCGCCAGCAGCTTGCGTTTGCGGGAGGGCGCAGATGAGCAGTTCTTC	CASSLRLREGADEQFF
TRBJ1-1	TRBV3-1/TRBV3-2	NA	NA	TGTGCCAGCAGCCACAGGGCAACGAACACTGAAGCTTTCTTT	CASSHRATNTEAFF
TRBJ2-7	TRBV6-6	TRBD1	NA	TGTGCCAGCAGTTACGATCGACGACAGGGCCACGAGCAGTACTTC	CASSYDRRQGHEQYF
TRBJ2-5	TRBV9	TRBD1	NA	TGTGCCAGCAGCCCGCAACCATTTACAGGGGGCGGAGAGACCCAGTACTTC	CASSPQPFTGGGETQYF